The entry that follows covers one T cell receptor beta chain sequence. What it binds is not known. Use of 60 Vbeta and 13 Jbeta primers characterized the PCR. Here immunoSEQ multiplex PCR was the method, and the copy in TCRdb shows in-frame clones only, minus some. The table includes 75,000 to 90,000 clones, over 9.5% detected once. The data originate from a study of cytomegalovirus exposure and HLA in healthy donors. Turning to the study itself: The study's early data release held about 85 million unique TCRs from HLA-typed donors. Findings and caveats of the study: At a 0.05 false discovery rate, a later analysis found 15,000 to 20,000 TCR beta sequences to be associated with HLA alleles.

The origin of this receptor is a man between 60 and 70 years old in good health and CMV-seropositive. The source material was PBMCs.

CDR3 bases: TGTGCCAGCAGCAAAGATGGAGGGAAGGGAGAGACCCAGTACTTC. This gives the protein CASSKDGGKGETQYF. The chain couples TRBV21-1 to TRBJ2-5; the table's TRBD2 call for D was not verified on the DNA. TRBV21-1 represents a pseudogene. The CDR3 has 15 residues.